Sample share makes the clone carrying this T cell receptor beta chain medium-sized (0.01 to 0.1%). What it recognizes is unknown. Full-length variable regions came from constant-region reverse primers plus semi-nested Nested Universal Primer A PCR. TCRdb reprocessed the 5' RACE reads with MiXCR, giving one entry per CDR3 protein. The table lists around 10,000 distinct CDR3 sequences, around 15% of them singletons. Cells sorted as Tregs were CD4+, CD25+ and CD127-/low. The CDR3 loop spans 14 amino acids. The V end was cut by 1 base, the J end by 1 base, with 7 bases between. The germline CDR1 and CDR2 sequences are SGHVS and FNYEAQ. Broader study findings: Larger-cohort validation covered only one TCR beta V-J rearrangement. Tumor-infiltrating Treg TCR alpha and beta sequences overlapped most with tumor naive CD4+ T cells, then blood naive. Tumor memory CD4+ T cell TCR gene usage clustered with blood and lymph node memory CD4+ cells and lymph node naive CD4+ cells.

This TCR was recovered from a female donor with breast cancer. Sequences were obtained from Tregs sorted from blood. V and J are TRBV7-6 and TRBJ2-5, with D unclear. The CDR3 sequence is CASSLELFQETQYF. The CDR3 DNA sequence: TGTGCCAGCAGCTTAGAGCTTTTCCAAGAGACCCAGTACTTC.